A selection of T cell receptor beta chains follows, all from one sample in a study of shared clonotypes between healthy human individuals. Some clones are missing from TCRdb's copy, which holds only in-frame ones; the method was immunoSEQ multiplex PCR. The table shows approximately 840,000 clones, with about 97% occurring only once. Sequencing was performed on naive CD8+ T cells sorted from blood. The receptors come from a man aged 25 to 40 in good health. The CDR3 runs from the conserved cysteine through the conserved F or W. The D gene is left open where the match is weak. Size is stated for part of the rows, as once, few or many counts, or as a class when the clone is expanded.

abundance,j_gene,d_gene,v_gene,CDR3nt,CDR3aa
.,TRBJ2-1,TRBD2,TRBV7-6,TGTGCCAGCAAAAGTAGCGGGGGGGAGCACAATGAGCAGTTCTTC,CASKSSGGEHNEQFF
.,TRBJ2-7,TRBD1,TRBV29-1,TGCAGCGTTGAGACAGGGGGTTCTGTCTACGAGCAGTACTTC,CSVETGGSVYEQYF
.,TRBJ2-7,TRBD1,TRBV5-1,TGCGCCAGCAGCCCCCCCCGGACAGGGAACGAGCAGTACTTC,CASSPPRTGNEQYF
.,TRBJ2-2,.,TRBV6-5,TGTGCCAGCAGTTACGGCGGAGGGATCGGGGAGCTGTTTTTT,CASSYGGGIGELFF
.,TRBJ1-1,.,TRBV7-9,TGTGCCAGCAGGGAGATGAACACTGAAGCTTTCTTT,CASREMNTEAFF
once,TRBJ2-3,.,TRBV6-5,TGTGCCAGCAGTTCTTCCTCGGCAGGCACAGATACGCAGTATTTT,CASSSSSAGTDTQYF
.,TRBJ2-2,.,TRBV6-1,TGTGCCAGCAGTGAAGCAGGAGGGAGGCGGACCGGGGAGCTGTTTTTT,CASSEAGGRRTGELFF
.,TRBJ1-1,.,TRBV27,TGTGCCAGCAGTTTACCCGGCAGGGCTGAAGCTTTCTTT,CASSLPGRAEAFF
.,TRBJ2-7,.,TRBV7-6,TGTGCCAGCAGCTCCGACAACTCCTACGAGCAGTACTTC,CASSSDNSYEQYF
.,TRBJ2-1,TRBD2,TRBV5-4,TGTGCCAGCAGCTTAACTAGCGGGGGCCCGTCACCCTACAATGAGCAGTTCTTC,CASSLTSGGPSPYNEQFF
.,TRBJ1-5,.,TRBV7-9,TGTGCCAGCACCTCCACGGTGGTGGGTCAGGGAGGAAATCAGCCCCAGCATTTT,CASTSTVVGQGGNQPQHF
.,TRBJ2-2,.,TRBV28,TGTGCCAGCAGAGCCACCGGGGAGCTGTTTTTT,CASRATGELFF
.,TRBJ1-5,.,TRBV5-6,TGTGCCAGCAGCTTGACCCCATATCCTAATCAGCCCCAGCATTTT,CASSLTPYPNQPQHF
.,TRBJ2-1,.,TRBV27,TGTGCCAGCAGTTTATATTCGGAGAGCTCCTACAATGAGCAGTTCTTC,CASSLYSESSYNEQFF
.,TRBJ2-2,.,TRBV7-9,TGTGCCAGCAGCAGAGTGGACAGTCCCACCGGGGAGCTGTTTTTT,CASSRVDSPTGELFF
.,TRBJ2-7,.,TRBV27,TGTGCCAGCAGTTTATCGCCCTCCTACGAGCAGTACTTC,CASSLSPSYEQYF
.,TRBJ2-7,TRBD1,TRBV25-1,TGTGCCAGCAGTGTGGGACAGGGTGGGTACGAGCAGTACTTC,CASSVGQGGYEQYF
once,TRBJ2-5,TRBD1,TRBV11-2,TGTGCCAGCACCCTGGGTTGGACAGGGAGAGATGAGACCCAGTACTTC,CASTLGWTGRDETQYF
once,TRBJ2-4,TRBD2,TRBV13,TGTGCCAGCAGCTTAGTGAGACTAGCGGGACCCTTAGCTAAAAACATTCAGTACTTC,CASSLVRLAGPLAKNIQYF
.,TRBJ2-3,TRBD2,TRBV30,TGTGCCTGGGACAGCGGGAGTCATGGCACAGATACGCAGTATTTT,CAWDSGSHGTDTQYF
.,TRBJ2-2,.,TRBV15,TGTGCCACCAGCAGAGGCCCAGGGGTCGGCACCGGGGAGCTGTTTTTT,CATSRGPGVGTGELFF
.,TRBJ2-1,.,TRBV10-1,TGCGCCAGCAGTGAAAGTGGCAATGAGCAGTTCTTC,CASSESGNEQFF
.,TRBJ1-5,.,TRBV27,TGTGCCAGCAGCAGGGGCAATCAGCCCCAGCATTTT,CASSRGNQPQHF
.,TRBJ2-7,TRBD2,TRBV4-2,TGTGCCAGCAGCCAAGATACGCGGGAGGGCGGCGAGCAGTACTTC,CASSQDTREGGEQYF
.,TRBJ1-4,.,TRBV6-5,TGTGCCAGCAGTTACTCTGGCAGCTATGAAAAACTGTTTTTT,CASSYSGSYEKLFF
once,TRBJ2-7,TRBD2,TRBV5-1,TGCGCCAGCAGCCCCTTAGCGGGAAGCTCCTACGAGCAGTACTTC,CASSPLAGSSYEQYF